This TCR beta chain came from a study of vaccination and CD4 T cells after COVID-19. TCRdb re-derived calls from the PCR reads in MiXCR, one entry per CDR3 protein. Among more than 35,000 distinct CDR3 sequences listed, 36% were seen once. This clonotype turned up a few times. Time point given: late sampling 161 to 241 days after vaccination in a few convalescent patients. This CDR3 is 18 amino acids long. With V trimmed by 3 bases and J by 8 bases, 18 bases remained unmatched. Germline V lookup: CDR1 KGHDR, CDR2 SFDVKD. The source material was CD4+ T cells from blood, sampled about 7 months after SARS-CoV-2 vaccination. The chain uses TRBV24-1 and TRBJ1-2; 9 nucleotides agree with TRBD1. The sequence was obtained from a human donor who had recovered from COVID-19. Here the CDR3 reads CATSDLDDRDRELQGYTF. The DNA of the CDR3 is TGTGCCACCAGTGATCTCGATGACCGGGACAGGGAATTGCAAGGCTACACCTTC.